The clone carrying this T cell receptor beta chain has only a few counts. The data were obtained in a study of T cell changes during pregnancy in multiple sclerosis. TCRdb's table, derived via immunoSEQ multiplex PCR, lists solely in-frame clones and lacks some. Of about 41,000 clones in the sample, 89% are singletons; the top ten hold more than 0.6%. This CDR3 has 16 residues. V gave up 0 bases and J gave up 0 bases, with 9 bases separating them. The V gene's germline CDR1 is SGHVS and CDR2 FNYEAQ. This TCR derives from a female donor with multiple sclerosis, enrolled in a pregnancy study. V is TRBV7-6 and J is TRBJ1-3; TRBD1 might be the D (5 bases). Source: CD4+ T cells from peripheral blood mononuclear cells, taken in the first trimester of pregnancy. The CDR3 nucleotides read TGTGCCAGCAGCTTAGCCAGGGCCCACTCTGGAAACACCATATATTTT. Residues: CASSLARAHSGNTIYF. Full variable domain (remainder filled in from reference TRBV7-6 and TRBJ1-3): GAGVSQSPRYKVTKRGQDVALRCDPISGHVSLYWYRQALGQGPEFLTYFNYEAQQDKSGLPNDRFSAERPEGSISTLTIQRTEQRDSAMYRCASSLARAHSGNTIYFGEGSWLTVV.